The 27 T cell receptor beta chains presented below share a single source sample, sequenced in a study of OX40 agonist ivuxolimab in advanced cancers. Some clones are missing from TCRdb's copy, which holds only in-frame ones; the method was immunoSEQ multiplex PCR. The sample includes around 17,000 clones, approximately 83% of them seen just once. Here the sequenced sample was CD4+ or CD8+ T cells sorted from blood, taken in a trial of the OX40 agonist ivuxolimab. The receptors were sampled from an adult with an advanced solid tumor such as melanoma, head and neck, liver or kidney cancer.

The genes are TRBV27 and TRBJ2-3; D is unclear. The CDR3 extends over 15 amino acids. V lost 1 base, J lost 0 bases, and 8 bases lay in between. Per the germline V gene, CDR1 is MNHEY and CDR2 is SMNVEV (reference sequence). This CDR3 reads CASSLLISSTDTQYF. The CDR3 coding sequence is TGTGCCAGCAGTTTATTGATCTCTAGCACAGATACGCAGTATTTT.

The CDR3 DNA reads as TGTGCCAGCAGCTTAAAGTCGCCTTGGGCCAATGAGCAGTTCTTC. Its translation is CASSLKSPWANEQFF. This chain links TRBV7-9 with TRBJ2-1, with no clear D. V lost 2 bases and J lost 6, with 14 bases in between. This CDR3 comprises 15 residues. Germline CDR1 reads SEHNR; CDR2 reads FQNEAQ (reference sequence). Based on the CDR3 plus reference TRBV7-9 and TRBJ2-1, the full variable domain is DTGVSQNPRHKITKRGQNVTFRCDPISEHNRLYWYRQTLGQGPEFLTYFQNEAQLEKSRLLSDRFSAERPKGSFSTLEIQRTEQGDSAMYLCASSLKSPWANEQFFGPGTRLTVL.

The table lists this clone with a count of one. This chain links TRBV28 with TRBJ2-5, with 9 bases matching TRBD2. This CDR3 is built from 18 residues. V was clipped by 2 bases and J by 6 bases; unmatched bases: 16. Germline lookup yields CDR1 MDHEN and CDR2 SYDVKM. The CDR3 here is CASSLTSGSSGSWKTQYF. The CDR3, as DNA: TGTGCCAGCAGTTTAACCTCCGGGAGTAGCGGGAGTTGGAAGACCCAGTACTTC.

This clone is judged medium-sized (0.01 to 0.1%). The chain couples TRBV18 to TRBJ2-7, with D perhaps TRBD1 or TRBD2 (5 bases each). V lost 6 bases, J lost 3 bases, and 18 bases lay in between. Germline V gives CDR1 KGHSH, CDR2 LQKENI. The CDR3 has 15 residues. The CDR3 DNA is TGTGCCAGCTCCCGAAGGGACGAAGCGCGCTACGAGCAGTACTTC. Its protein product is CASSRRDEARYEQYF.

The gene calls are TRBV28 and TRBJ1-5, with D possibly TRBD1 on 6 matching bases. The CDR3 spans 14 residues. CDR1 and CDR2 (germline): MDHEN, SYDVKM. V lost 9 bases, J lost 5 bases, and 17 bases lay in between. DNA for the CDR3: TGTGCCAGTAACCAAGACAGGCCCTATCAGCCCCAGCATTTT. This sequence encodes CASNQDRPYQPQHF.

J is TRBJ2-1 and V is TRBV6-6; possible D gene TRBD2, 6 bases. Germline V gene lookup returns CDR1 MNHNY and CDR2 SVGAGI (reference sequence). The CDR3 is 14 amino acids. Between the trimmed V and J ends, which lost 0 bases and 5 bases, there was a span of 8 bases. DNA of the CDR3: TGTGCCAGCAGTTACTCGGGCGGGGACAATGAGCAGTTCTTC. It is translated as CASSYSGGDNEQFF.

V is TRBV4-1 and J is TRBJ2-1; 7 bases align to TRBD2. Germline assignment: CDR1 MGHRA and CDR2 YSYEKL. The CDR3 totals 16 residues. V was pared by 1 base and J by 0 bases, with 3 bases of the junction left unmatched. The CDR3 is CASSQVGGGSYNEQFF. The CDR3 nucleotides read TGCGCCAGCAGCCAAGTCGGCGGGGGCTCCTACAATGAGCAGTTCTTC.

The chain combines TRBV5-1 with TRBJ2-3; no reliable D call. The CDR3 totals 15 residues. The germline gives CDR1 SGHRS, CDR2 YFSETQ. With 2 bases removed from V and 0 bases from J, the gap between germline ends came to 10 bases. CDR3 in amino acids: CASSFGLLSTDTQYF. The CDR3 DNA reads as TGCGCCAGCAGCTTTGGTCTACTTAGCACAGATACGCAGTATTTT.

The V and J genes are TRBV9 and TRBJ2-2, with 7 bases aligning to TRBD2. Germline V gene data show CDR1 as SGDLS and CDR2 as YYNGEE. CDR3 size: 15 residues. V shed 4 bases and J 4 bases; nucleotides not matched to a gene: 7. Here the CDR3 reads CASSLLREGTGELFF. In DNA form, the CDR3 reads TGTGCCAGCAGCCTCCTCAGGGAGGGCACCGGGGAGCTGTTTTTT.

This clone has just one count. The chain has TRBV5-4 and TRBJ2-2, with 15 nucleotides matching TRBD2. Germline CDR1 reads SGHNT; CDR2 reads YYREEE (reference sequence). The CDR3 is made up of 17 amino acids. V was pared by 4 bases and J by 6 bases, with 7 bases of the junction left unmatched. The CDR3 coding sequence is TGTGCCAGCAGCCCCGGGACTAGCGGGAGGAGGCCCGGGGAGCTGTTTTTT. This sequence encodes CASSPGTSGRRPGELFF. Full variable domain (outside the CDR3, taken from reference TRBV5-4 and TRBJ2-2): ETGVTQSPTHLIKTRGQQVTLRCSSQSGHNTVSWYQQALGQGPQFIFQYYREEENGRGNFPPRFSGLQFPNYSSELNVNALELDDSALYLCASSPGTSGRRPGELFFGEGSRLTVL.

The chain employs TRBV7-6 and TRBJ1-1; D may be TRBD1 (5 bases). The CDR3 covers 14 residues. Germline V CDR1 and CDR2: SGHVS, FNYEAQ. The V end lost 5 bases, the J end lost 3 bases, and 13 bases lay between the germline ends. The CDR3 sequence: CASSRGIGDTEAFF. DNA of the CDR3: TGTGCCAGCAGCCGAGGGATAGGGGACACTGAAGCTTTCTTT.

This clone was seen a few times. V usage is TRBV4-1 and J usage is TRBJ1-1; tentative D call: TRBD1 (6 bases). This CDR3 spans 13 amino acids. Trimming took 4 bases from V and 5 from J, leaving 11 bases between them. Germline V CDR1 and CDR2: MGHRA, YSYEKL. CDR3: CASSLEGVTEAFF. CDR3 in DNA: TGCGCCAGCAGCCTAGAGGGGGTGACTGAAGCTTTCTTT.

The chain uses TRBV5-4 and TRBJ1-6; 9 nucleotides agree with TRBD1. The ends lost 0 bases at V and 4 bases at J; junction bases unmatched: 5. Germline CDR1 reads SGHNT; CDR2 reads YYREEE (reference sequence). The CDR3 runs 17 residues. CDR3 residues: CASSLGDRVLYNSPLHF. CDR3 coding DNA: TGTGCCAGCAGCTTGGGGGACAGGGTCCTTTATAATTCACCCCTCCACTTT.

The rearrangement uses TRBV7-9 and TRBJ1-1; TRBD1 matches at 8 bases. The CDR3 sequence is 16 residues long. V dropped 8 bases and J dropped 3; count of bases not matched to a gene: 14. Germline CDR1 SEHNR, CDR2 FQNEAQ (reference sequence). The CDR3 loop is CASGSRQGLRYTEAFF. The DNA of the CDR3 is TGTGCCAGCGGATCCAGACAGGGGTTAAGGTACACTGAAGCTTTCTTT.

J is TRBJ1-5 and V is TRBV2; D is unresolved. The CDR3 has 12 amino acids. Germline V gene sequence: CDR1 SNHLY, CDR2 FYNNEI. V gave up 5 bases and J gave up 6 bases, with 8 bases separating them. CDR3: CASSTGGQPQHF. The CDR3 DNA reads TGTGCCAGCAGTACGGGTGGTCAGCCCCAGCATTTT.

The CDR3 is CASSLAEGGIAKNIQYF. The DNA of the CDR3 is TGTGCCAGCAGCTTGGCGGAGGGAGGGATAGCCAAAAACATTCAGTACTTC. The chain joins TRBV5-6 to TRBJ2-4; 7 bases match TRBD2. Trimming cost V 0 bases and J 0 bases; bases outside gene matches: 6. The CDR3 consists of 17 residues. CDR1 and CDR2 (germline): SGHDT, YYEEEE.

The chain recombines TRBV9 with TRBJ2-5; D not certain. The J call is in doubt because the DNA end fits TRBJ2-7 better. Germline V gives CDR1 SGDLS, CDR2 YYNGEE. The CDR3 length is 12 residues. CDR3 residues: CASSGQSYEQYF. Written as DNA, the CDR3 is TGTGCCAGCAGCGGCCAATCCTACGAGCAGTACTTC.

The V gene is TRBV7-9, the J gene TRBJ2-2; perhaps TRBD2 as D (6 bases). The CDR3 loop spans 14 amino acids. Looked up from germline, CDR1 is SEHNR and CDR2 is FQNEAQ (reference sequence). V dropped 11 bases and J dropped 1 base, with 14 bases sitting between them. The CDR3 DNA sequence: TGTGCCGGGGGGAAGGACCTGAACACCGGGGAGCTGTTTTTT. This translates into CAGGKDLNTGELFF.

This clone came up a few times. This could be a read error, since a much larger clone is one nucleotide away. Other DNA sequences in this specimen translate into the identical CDR3. The CDR3 spells CASSIWTGDQPQHF. CDR3 DNA: TGTGCCAGTAGTATTTGGACAGGGGATCAGCCCCAGCATTTT. This chain connects TRBV19 to TRBJ1-5; 9 bases agree with TRBD1. CDR1 and CDR2 from the germline V gene are LNHDA and SQIVND (reference sequence). Trimming took 3 bases from V and 5 from J; bases not matched to a gene: 2. The length of the CDR3 is 14 residues.

V usage is TRBV9 and J usage is TRBJ2-3; D gene unclear. This CDR3 has 14 amino acids. Germline V gene data show CDR1 as SGDLS and CDR2 as YYNGEE. V dropped 1 base and J dropped 2 bases, with 8 bases sitting between them. This chain's CDR3 is CASSVTRATDTQYF. In nucleotides, the CDR3 is TGTGCCAGCAGCGTAACTCGGGCCACAGATACGCAGTATTTT.

The J gene is TRBJ1-6, the V gene TRBV5-1; 7 nucleotides agree with TRBD1. The germline CDR1 and CDR2 sequences are SGHRS and YFSETQ. This CDR3 contains 15 residues. V shed 5 bases, J shed 4 bases, and the junction held 6 bases outside the gene matches. The CDR3 loop reads CASRTGTAYNSPLHF. CDR3 in DNA: TGCGCCAGCAGAACCGGGACAGCGTATAATTCACCCCTCCACTTT.

This rearrangement joins TRBV5-4 to TRBJ2-5; weak D call: TRBD1 (7 bases). The length of the CDR3 is 13 residues. Trimming cost V 1 base and J 5 bases, with 9 bases left between them. Germline V gives CDR1 SGHNT, CDR2 YYREEE (reference sequence). CDR3 DNA sequence: TGTGCCAGCAGCTTGCCAGGGGGGGAGACCCAGTACTTC. Encoded protein: CASSLPGGETQYF. Supplemented by reference TRBV5-4 and TRBJ2-5, the full variable domain reads ETGVTQSPTHLIKTRGQQVTLRCSSQSGHNTVSWYQQALGQGPQFIFQYYREEENGRGNFPPRFSGLQFPNYSSELNVNALELDDSALYLCASSLPGGETQYFGPGTRLLVL.

This clone has just a few counts. The chain couples TRBV15 to TRBJ1-5; D is uncertain. The CDR3 covers 13 residues. V lost 3 bases and J lost 2, with 5 bases in between. CDR1 and CDR2 from the germline V gene are LNHNV and YYDKDF (reference sequence). CDR3 bases: TGTGCCACCAGCAGTGCAGGCAATCAGCCCCAGCATTTT. Translation: CATSSAGNQPQHF.

The rearrangement joins TRBV6-1 to TRBJ1-5, with unresolved D. The ends were cut back, 0 bases at V and 9 bases at J, with 9 bases in the middle. CDR3 length equals 13 residues. Germline V gives CDR1 MNHNS, CDR2 SASEGT. CDR3: CASSEARGWPQHF. The CDR3 DNA follows: TGTGCCAGCAGTGAAGCGCGTGGGTGGCCCCAGCATTTT.

This chain joins TRBV27 and TRBJ2-1; 14 nucleotides align to TRBD2. In germline, CDR1 is MNHEY, CDR2 SMNVEV (reference sequence). The CDR3 is 13 amino acids. Trimming at V came to 4 bases and at J to 15 bases, leaving 5 bases not matched to a gene. CDR3 coding DNA: TGTGCCAGCAGTTCGGGACTAGCGGGAGATCTGTTCTTC. Protein sequence: CASSSGLAGDLFF.

The rearrangement uses TRBV9 and TRBJ2-7; 9 nucleotides line up with TRBD1. V shed 3 bases and J 4 bases; nucleotides not matched to a gene: 8. Germline V gives CDR1 SGDLS, CDR2 YYNGEE. This CDR3 is built from 15 residues. The DNA for the CDR3 is TGTGCCAGCAGCGGAAAAACAGGGGGCGGTTACGAGCAGTACTTC. Translated, it gives CASSGKTGGGYEQYF.

This clone has more than one count but fewer than ten. The rearrangement uses TRBV27 and TRBJ2-5, with 10 bases matching TRBD2. Germline values: CDR1 MNHEY, CDR2 SMNVEV (reference sequence). CDR3 length: 13 amino acids. The trim removed 6 bases at V and 5 bases at J, leaving 3 bases unmatched. The CDR3: CASRLAGRETQYF. The CDR3 DNA reads TGTGCCAGCAGACTAGCGGGACGGGAGACCCAGTACTTC.